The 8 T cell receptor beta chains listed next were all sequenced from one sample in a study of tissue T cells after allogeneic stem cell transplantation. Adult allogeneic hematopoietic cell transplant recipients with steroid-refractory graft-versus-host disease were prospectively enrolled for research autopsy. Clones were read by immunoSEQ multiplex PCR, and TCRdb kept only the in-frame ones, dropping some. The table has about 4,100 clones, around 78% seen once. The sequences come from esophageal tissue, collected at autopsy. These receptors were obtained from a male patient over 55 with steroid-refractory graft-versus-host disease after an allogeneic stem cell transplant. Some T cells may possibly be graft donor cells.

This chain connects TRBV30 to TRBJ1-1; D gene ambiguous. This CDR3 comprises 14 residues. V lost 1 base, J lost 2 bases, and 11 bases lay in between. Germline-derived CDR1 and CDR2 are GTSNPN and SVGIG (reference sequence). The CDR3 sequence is CAWSDTAANTEAFF. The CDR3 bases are TGTGCCTGGAGTGATACCGCAGCTAACACTGAAGCTTTCTTT.

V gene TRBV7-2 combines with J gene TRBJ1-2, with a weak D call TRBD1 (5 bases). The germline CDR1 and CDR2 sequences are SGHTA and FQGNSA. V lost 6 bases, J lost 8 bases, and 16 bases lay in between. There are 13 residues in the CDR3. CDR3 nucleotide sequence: TGTGCCAGCAGTTCCAGGGACTCTTGGGGCTACACCTTC. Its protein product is CASSSRDSWGYTF.

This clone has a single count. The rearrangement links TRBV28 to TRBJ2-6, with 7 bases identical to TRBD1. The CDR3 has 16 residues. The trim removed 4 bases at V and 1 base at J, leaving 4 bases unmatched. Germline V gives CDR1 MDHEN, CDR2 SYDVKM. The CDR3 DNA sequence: TGTGCCAGCAGTTCGGGACAGCCGTCTGGGGCCAACGTCCTGACTTTC. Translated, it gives CASSSGQPSGANVLTF.

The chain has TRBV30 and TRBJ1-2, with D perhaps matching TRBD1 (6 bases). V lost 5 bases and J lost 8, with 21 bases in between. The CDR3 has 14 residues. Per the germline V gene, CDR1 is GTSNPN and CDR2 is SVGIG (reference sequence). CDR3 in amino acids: CAWWDTLGSRGYTF. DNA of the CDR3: TGTGCCTGGTGGGACACCTTGGGGTCACGGGGCTACACCTTC.

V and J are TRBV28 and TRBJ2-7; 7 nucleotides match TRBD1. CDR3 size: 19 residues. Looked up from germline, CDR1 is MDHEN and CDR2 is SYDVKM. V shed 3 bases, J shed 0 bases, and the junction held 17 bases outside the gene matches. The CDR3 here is CASSFLISLENRGSYEQYF. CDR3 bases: TGTGCCAGCAGTTTTTTGATTAGCCTAGAGAACAGGGGCTCCTACGAGCAGTACTTC.

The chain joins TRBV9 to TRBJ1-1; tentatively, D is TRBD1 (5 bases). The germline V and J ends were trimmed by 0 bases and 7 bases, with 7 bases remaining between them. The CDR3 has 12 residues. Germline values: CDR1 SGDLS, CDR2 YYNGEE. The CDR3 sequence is CASSVVRGEAFF. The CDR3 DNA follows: TGTGCCAGCAGCGTAGTGAGGGGTGAAGCTTTCTTT.

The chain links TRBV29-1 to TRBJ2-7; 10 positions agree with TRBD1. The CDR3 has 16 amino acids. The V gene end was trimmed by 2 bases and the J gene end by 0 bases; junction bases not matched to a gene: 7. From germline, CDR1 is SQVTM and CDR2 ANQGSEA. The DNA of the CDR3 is TGCAGCGTTGAACAGAGCCGGGACAGGGGCTCCTACGAGCAGTACTTC. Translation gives CSVEQSRDRGSYEQYF.

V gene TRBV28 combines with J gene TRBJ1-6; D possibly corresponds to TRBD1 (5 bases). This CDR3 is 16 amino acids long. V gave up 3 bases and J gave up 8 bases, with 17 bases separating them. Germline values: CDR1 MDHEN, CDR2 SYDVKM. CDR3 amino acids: CASSFPTGTGDSPLHF. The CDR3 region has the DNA TGTGCCAGCAGTTTTCCCACAGGCACGGGGGATTCACCCCTCCACTTT.